This TCR beta chain is drawn from a study of shared clonotypes between healthy human individuals. Points from the study as a whole: In several donors, around 5% of naive CD4 clonotypes appeared in common. Clonotype sharing among donors, it was expected, would be affected by sequencing depth.

This clone was recorded once. Antigen unknown. Germline assignment: CDR1 MNHNS and CDR2 SASEGT. Trimming stripped 6 bases from V and 0 bases from J, with 8 bases between. CDR3 length: 14 amino acids. Produced via immunoSEQ multiplex PCR; TCRdb's table is partial and in-frame only. The profile shows a few million clones, approximately 90% of them singletons. This clonotype originated in a man between 18 and 29 years old in good health. The genes are TRBV6-1 and TRBJ2-2; D possibly corresponds to TRBD1 (6 bases). The material sequenced was naive CD4+ T cells sorted from blood. Subset described: CD45RA+ positively selected. This CDR3 reads CASRGTPNTGELFF. The CDR3 DNA sequence: TGTGCCAGCAGGGGGACACCGAACACCGGGGAGCTGTTTTTT.